The clone carrying this T cell receptor (beta chain) occurred a few times. Its cognate antigen is unknown. Using its own MiXCR run on the 5' RACE reads, TCRdb lists one record per CDR3 protein. The sample yields around 390,000 distinct CDR3 sequences, about 15% seen once. Germline assignment: CDR1 SEHNR and CDR2 FQNEAQ (reference sequence). The CDR3 sequence is 17 residues long. With 5 bases removed from V and 0 bases from J, the gap between germline ends came to 19 bases. The data originate from a study of T-cell memory formation after mild COVID-19. Study-level results: Shrinking CD4+ clones resided mostly in CM and EM, and CD8+ ones in EMRA.

The TCR originated in a man aged 18 to 29 who had mild COVID-19 (a few samples of this study predate the infection). Cell type and time point are not known. The chain links TRBV7-9 to TRBJ2-5, with D perhaps matching TRBD1 or TRBD2 (5 bases each). Sequencing was performed on PBMCs or a T cell subset sorted from them (not recorded which). The CDR3 region has the DNA TGTGCCAGCAGCCCTAGGGGTCCCGGGACCTACCAAGAGACCCAGTACTTC. This gives the protein CASSPRGPGTYQETQYF.